This T cell receptor beta chain stems from a study of cytomegalovirus exposure and HLA in healthy donors. Points from the study as a whole: By a later analysis, the bulk of CMV-associated TCR beta chains appeared HLA-restricted. Analysis was carried out at a later point, and it linked a missense DCLRE1C variant to TCR beta V- and J-gene trimming.

Primers included in the PCR were 60 Vbeta and 13 Jbeta primers. Produced via immunoSEQ multiplex PCR; TCRdb's table is partial and in-frame only. The sample lists roughly 40,000 clones, roughly 80% seen once, with about 9.3% in the top ten. The V and J ends lost 3 bases and 2 bases, in that order; junction bases with no gene match: 1. This CDR3 has 13 residues. Germline V gives CDR1 SQVTM, CDR2 ANQGSEA. This clone was observed a handful of times. Its specificity is unknown. The V gene is TRBV29-1, the J gene TRBJ2-1; TRBD1 matches 7 bases. The sample taken for sequencing was PBMCs. The source of this sequence is a middle-aged woman in good health and CMV-seronegative. CDR3 DNA: TGCAGCGTTGATGGGACAGCCTACAATGAGCAGTTCTTC. It yields the protein CSVDGTAYNEQFF.